The T cell receptor (beta chain) described here comes from a study of molecular identifiers for immune sequencing clone quantification. Trimming removed 3 bases at V and 8 bases at J, with 6 bases between. This CDR3 comprises 12 residues. Germline lookup yields CDR1 SGDLS and CDR2 YYNGEE. Via MiXCR, TCRdb re-called the PCR reads, giving one row per CDR3 protein. The sample carries approximately 590,000 distinct CDR3 sequences, approximately 24% recorded once. This sequence joins TRBV9 and TRBJ2-6, with no clear D. The sequenced sample consisted of naive CD8+ T cells from blood, with Jurkat cell RNA spiked in. The subset here: FACS-sorted CD8+CD4-CCR7+CD45RA+ naive T cells. The TCR was taken from a human donor in good health. Some libraries in this study had Jurkat cell RNA spiked in. CDR3 in DNA: TGTGCCAGCAGCGGGCGGACCAACGTCCTGACTTTC. Protein sequence: CASSGRTNVLTF.